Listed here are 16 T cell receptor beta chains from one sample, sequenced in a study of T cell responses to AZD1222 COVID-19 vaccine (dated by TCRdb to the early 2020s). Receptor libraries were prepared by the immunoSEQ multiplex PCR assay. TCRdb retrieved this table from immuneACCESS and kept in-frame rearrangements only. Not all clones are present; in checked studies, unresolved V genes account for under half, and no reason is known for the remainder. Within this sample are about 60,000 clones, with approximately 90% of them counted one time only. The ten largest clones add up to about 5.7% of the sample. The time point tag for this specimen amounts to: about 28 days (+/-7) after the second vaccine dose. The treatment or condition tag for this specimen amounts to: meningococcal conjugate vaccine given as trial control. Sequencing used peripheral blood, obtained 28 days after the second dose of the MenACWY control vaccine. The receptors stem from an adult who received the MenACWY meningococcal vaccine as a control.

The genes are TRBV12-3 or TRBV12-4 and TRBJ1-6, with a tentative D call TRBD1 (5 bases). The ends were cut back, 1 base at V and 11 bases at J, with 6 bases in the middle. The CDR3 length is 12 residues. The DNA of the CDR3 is TGTGCCAGCAGTTTAGTGGGGGCACCCCTCCACTTT. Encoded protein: CASSLVGAPLHF.

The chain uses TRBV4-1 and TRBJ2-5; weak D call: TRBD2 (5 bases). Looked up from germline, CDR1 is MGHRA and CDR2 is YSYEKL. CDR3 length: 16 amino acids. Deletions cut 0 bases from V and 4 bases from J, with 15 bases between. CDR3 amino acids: CASSQDPPRAGETQYF. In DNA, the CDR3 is TGCGCCAGCAGCCAAGATCCTCCGAGGGCGGGAGAGACCCAGTACTTC.

The CDR3 sequence is CASSSTPDTEAFF. CDR3 nucleotide sequence: TGTGCCAGCAGTTCGACGCCGGACACTGAAGCTTTCTTT. The chain joins TRBV5-8 to TRBJ1-1; D is uncertain. The CDR3 has 13 amino acids. With 5 bases removed from V and 3 bases from J, the gap between germline ends came to 11 bases. CDR1 SGHTS and CDR2 YDEGEE come from the germline V gene.

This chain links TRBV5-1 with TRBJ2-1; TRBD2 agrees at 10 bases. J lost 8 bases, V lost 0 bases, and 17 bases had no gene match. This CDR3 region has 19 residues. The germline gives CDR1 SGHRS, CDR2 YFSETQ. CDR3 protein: CASSLGRKALAGVRDEQFF. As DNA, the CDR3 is TGCGCCAGCAGCTTGGGGCGGAAGGCGCTAGCGGGAGTTCGCGATGAGCAGTTCTTC.

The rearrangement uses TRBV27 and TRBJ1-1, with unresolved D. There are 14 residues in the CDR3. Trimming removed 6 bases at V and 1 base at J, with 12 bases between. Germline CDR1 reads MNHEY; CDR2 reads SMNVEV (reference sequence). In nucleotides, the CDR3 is TGTGCCAGCAGCCAATACCGATCGAACACTGAAGCTTTCTTT. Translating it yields CASSQYRSNTEAFF.

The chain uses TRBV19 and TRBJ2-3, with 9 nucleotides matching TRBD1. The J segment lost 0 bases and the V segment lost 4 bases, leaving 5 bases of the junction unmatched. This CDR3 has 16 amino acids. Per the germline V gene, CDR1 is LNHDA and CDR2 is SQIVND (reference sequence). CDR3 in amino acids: CASSRGTGTSTDTQYF. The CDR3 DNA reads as TGTGCCAGTAGTAGGGGGACAGGGACTAGCACAGATACGCAGTATTTT. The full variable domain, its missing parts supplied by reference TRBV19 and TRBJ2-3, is DGGITQSPKYLFRKEGQNVTLSCEQNLNHDAMYWYRQDPGQGLRLIYYSQIVNDFQKGDIAEGYSVSREKKESFPLTVTSAQKNPTAFYLCASSRGTGTSTDTQYFGPGTRLTVL.

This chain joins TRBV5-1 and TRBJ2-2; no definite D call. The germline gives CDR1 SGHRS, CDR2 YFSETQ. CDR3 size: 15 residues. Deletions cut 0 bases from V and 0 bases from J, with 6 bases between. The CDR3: CASSLAPPNTGELFF. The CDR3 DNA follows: TGCGCCAGCAGCTTGGCCCCCCCGAACACCGGGGAGCTGTTTTTT.

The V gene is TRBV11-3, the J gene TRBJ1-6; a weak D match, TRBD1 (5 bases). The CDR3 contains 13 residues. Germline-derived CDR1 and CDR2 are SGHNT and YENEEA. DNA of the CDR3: TGTGTAGGGGTGAGCTCCTATAATTCACCCCTCCACTTT. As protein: CVGVSSYNSPLHF.

In DNA, the CDR3 is TGTGCCAGCAGCGTAGCTCCCGCAGCGGGAGGGGCTAGCACAGATACGCAGTATTTT. This encodes CASSVAPAAGGASTDTQYF. The chain uses TRBV9 and TRBJ2-3; TRBD2 agrees at 10 bases. Germline V gene lookup returns CDR1 SGDLS and CDR2 YYNGEE. The CDR3 is 19 residues long. V lost 0 bases to trimming and J lost 0 bases; unmatched junction nucleotides: 10. Looking up the rest from reference TRBV9 and TRBJ2-3 gives the full variable domain: DSGVTQTPKHLITATGQRVTLRCSPRSGDLSVYWYQQSLDQGLQFLIQYYNGEERAKGNILERFSAQQFPDLHSELNLSSLELGDSALYFCASSVAPAAGGASTDTQYFGPGTRLTVL.

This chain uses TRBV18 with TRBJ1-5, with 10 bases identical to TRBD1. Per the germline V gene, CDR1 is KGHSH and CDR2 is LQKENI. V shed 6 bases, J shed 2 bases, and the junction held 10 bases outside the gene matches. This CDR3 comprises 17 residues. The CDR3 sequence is CASSPSGDRGGNQPQHF. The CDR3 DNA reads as TGTGCCAGCTCCCCGTCAGGGGACAGGGGAGGCAATCAGCCCCAGCATTTT.

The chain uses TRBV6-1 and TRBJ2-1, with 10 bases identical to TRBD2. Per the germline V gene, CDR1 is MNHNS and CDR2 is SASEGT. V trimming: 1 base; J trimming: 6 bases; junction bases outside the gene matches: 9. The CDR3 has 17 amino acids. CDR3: CASSEVVTSGKVNEQFF. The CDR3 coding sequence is TGTGCCAGCAGTGAAGTAGTAACTAGCGGGAAGGTCAATGAGCAGTTCTTC.

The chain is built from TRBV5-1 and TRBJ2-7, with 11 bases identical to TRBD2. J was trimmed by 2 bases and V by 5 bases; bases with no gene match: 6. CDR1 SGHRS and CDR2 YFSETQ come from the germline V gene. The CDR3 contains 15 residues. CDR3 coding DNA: TGCGCCAGCAGGCCACTAGCGGGAGAAACCTACGAGCAGTACTTC. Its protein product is CASRPLAGETYEQYF.

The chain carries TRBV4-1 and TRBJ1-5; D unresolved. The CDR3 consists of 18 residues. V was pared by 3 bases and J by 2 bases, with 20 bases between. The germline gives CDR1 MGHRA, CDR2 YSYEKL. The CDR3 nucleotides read TGCGCCAGCAGCCACCAGATTTGGACGGCGAGGGGCAATCAGCCCCAGCATTTT. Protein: CASSHQIWTARGNQPQHF.

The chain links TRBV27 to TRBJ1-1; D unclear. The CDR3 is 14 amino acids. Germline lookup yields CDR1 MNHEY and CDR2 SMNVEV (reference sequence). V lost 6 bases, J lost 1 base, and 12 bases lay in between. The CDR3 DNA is TGTGCCAGCAGACTTCTTCTTACGAACACTGAAGCTTTCTTT. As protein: CASRLLLTNTEAFF.

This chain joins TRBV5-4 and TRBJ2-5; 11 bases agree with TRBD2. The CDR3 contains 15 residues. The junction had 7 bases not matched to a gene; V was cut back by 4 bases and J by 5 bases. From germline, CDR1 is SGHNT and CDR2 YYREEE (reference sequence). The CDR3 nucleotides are TGTGCCAGCAGCGGACGACTAGCGGGAATGGAGACCCAGTACTTC. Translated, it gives CASSGRLAGMETQYF.

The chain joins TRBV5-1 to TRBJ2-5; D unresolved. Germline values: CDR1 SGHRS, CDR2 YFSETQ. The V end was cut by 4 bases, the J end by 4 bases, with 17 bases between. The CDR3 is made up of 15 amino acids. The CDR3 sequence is CASSPSGPLLETQYF. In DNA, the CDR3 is TGCGCCAGCAGCCCCTCCGGGCCGCTTTTAGAGACCCAGTACTTC.